Detailed here is one T cell receptor beta chain. Its cognate antigen is unknown. Clones were read by immunoSEQ multiplex PCR, and TCRdb kept only the in-frame ones, dropping some. The data hold roughly 10,000 clones, with roughly 67% observed a single time. This CDR3 contains 13 residues. V shed 0 bases and J 13 bases; nucleotides not matched to a gene: 7. CDR1 is MGHRA and CDR2 is YSYEKL in the germline V gene. These data originate in a study of OX40 agonist ivuxolimab in advanced cancers. Study outcomes and limitations: With doses of 0.1 to 3.0 mg/kg, CD4+ and CD8+ blood T cells had undergone clonal expansion by week 6.

The genes are TRBV4-1 and TRBJ1-2, with 8 bases aligning to TRBD1. This specimen was CD4+ or CD8+ T cells sorted from blood, taken in a trial of the OX40 agonist ivuxolimab. The clonotype comes from an adult with an advanced solid tumor such as melanoma, head and neck, liver or kidney cancer. CDR3 sequence reads: CASSQDPWTGRTF. Here the CDR3 DNA reads TGCGCCAGCAGCCAAGACCCATGGACAGGGCGCACCTTC.